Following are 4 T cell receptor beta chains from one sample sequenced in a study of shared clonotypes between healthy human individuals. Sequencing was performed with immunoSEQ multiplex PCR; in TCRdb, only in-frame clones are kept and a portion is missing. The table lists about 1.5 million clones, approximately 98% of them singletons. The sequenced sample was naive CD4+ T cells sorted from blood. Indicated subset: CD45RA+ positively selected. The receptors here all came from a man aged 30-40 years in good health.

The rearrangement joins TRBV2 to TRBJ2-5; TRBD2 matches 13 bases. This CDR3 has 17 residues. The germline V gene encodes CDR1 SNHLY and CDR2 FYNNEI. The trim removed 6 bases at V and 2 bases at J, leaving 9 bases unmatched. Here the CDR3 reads CASSGLAGARRQETQYF. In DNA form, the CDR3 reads TGTGCCAGCAGCGGACTAGCGGGAGCTCGTAGGCAAGAGACCCAGTACTTC. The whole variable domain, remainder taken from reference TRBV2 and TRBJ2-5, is EPEVTQTPSHQVTQMGQEVILRCVPISNHLYFYWYRQILGQKVEFLVSFYNNEISEKSEIFDDQFSVERPDGSNFTLKIRSTKLEDSAMYFCASSGLAGARRQETQYFGPGTRLLVL.

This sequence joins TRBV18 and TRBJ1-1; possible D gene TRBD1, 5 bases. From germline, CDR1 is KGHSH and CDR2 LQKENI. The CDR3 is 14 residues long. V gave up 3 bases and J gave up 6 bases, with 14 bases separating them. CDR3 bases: TGTGCCAGCTCACCCCGTCGAGGGGAGGCTGAAGCTTTCTTT. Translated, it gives CASSPRRGEAEAFF.

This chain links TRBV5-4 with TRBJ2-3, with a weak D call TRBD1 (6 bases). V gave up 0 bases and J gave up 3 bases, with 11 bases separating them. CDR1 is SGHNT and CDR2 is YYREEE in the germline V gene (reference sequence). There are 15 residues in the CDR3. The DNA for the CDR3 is TGTGCCAGCAGCTTGGCCACCCAGGGGACAGATACGCAGTATTTT. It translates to CASSLATQGTDTQYF.

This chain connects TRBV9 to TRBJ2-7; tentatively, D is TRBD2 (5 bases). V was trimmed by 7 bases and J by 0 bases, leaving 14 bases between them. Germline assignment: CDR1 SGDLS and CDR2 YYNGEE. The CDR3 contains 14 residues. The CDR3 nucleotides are TGTGCCAGCTCTCCTACGGGGTTCTCCTACGAGCAGTACTTC. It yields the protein CASSPTGFSYEQYF.